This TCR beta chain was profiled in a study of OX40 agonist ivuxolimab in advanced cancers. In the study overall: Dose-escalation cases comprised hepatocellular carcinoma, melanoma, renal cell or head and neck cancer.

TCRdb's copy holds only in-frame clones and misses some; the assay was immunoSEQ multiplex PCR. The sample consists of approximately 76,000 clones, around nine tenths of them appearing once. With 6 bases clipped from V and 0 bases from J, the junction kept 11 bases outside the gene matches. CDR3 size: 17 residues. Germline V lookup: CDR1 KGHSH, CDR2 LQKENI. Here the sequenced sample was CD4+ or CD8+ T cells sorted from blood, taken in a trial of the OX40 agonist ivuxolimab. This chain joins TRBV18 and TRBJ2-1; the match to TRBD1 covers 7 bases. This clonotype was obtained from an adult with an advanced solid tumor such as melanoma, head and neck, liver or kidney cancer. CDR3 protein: CASSQNQGVSSYNEQFF. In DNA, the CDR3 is TGTGCCAGCTCCCAGAACCAGGGGGTCAGCTCCTACAATGAGCAGTTCTTC.